A selection of T cell receptor beta chains follows, all from one sample in a study of cytomegalovirus exposure and HLA in healthy donors. Generated by immunoSEQ multiplex PCR, the TCRdb table keeps only in-frame clones and is missing some. The sample records about 190,000 clones, more than 75% being singletons. Sequencing was performed on PBMCs. These receptor sequences come from a woman younger than 35 in good health and CMV-seronegative. Each CDR3 is given with its conserved first and last residue. D genes are given only for firm matches. Not all rows give a size; the values are once, few, many and, for expanded clones, a class.

V gene	D gene	clone size	J gene	CDR3 protein
TRBV7-2	NA	NA	TRBJ1-2	CASSLAAMTLGYTF
TRBV29-1	TRBD2	few	TRBJ2-7	CSVGLAGGSTYEQYF
TRBV15	NA	NA	TRBJ1-6	CATSRDPQGYNSPLHF
TRBV10-3	NA	NA	TRBJ2-5	CAISTGYQETQYF
TRBV6-6	NA	NA	TRBJ1-6	CASSYGGANNSPLHF
TRBV27	NA	few	TRBJ1-2	CASKPVPGIYGYTF
TRBV27	TRBD2	few	TRBJ2-7	CASSFLGTSENEQYF
TRBV6-5	NA	NA	TRBJ2-2	CASSTTGAGELFF
TRBV6-6	NA	once	TRBJ2-1	CASSYRDSQFF
TRBV19	TRBD2	NA	TRBJ2-3	CASSILAGETDTQYF
TRBV6-6	NA	NA	TRBJ2-5	CASSYSLLETQYF
TRBV5-1	NA	NA	TRBJ2-3	CASSLEGGDTQYF
TRBV6-6	TRBD2	NA	TRBJ2-1	CASSPWASGSDEQFF
TRBV5-5	NA	few	TRBJ1-5	CASSPGDSNQPQHF
TRBV5-6	TRBD1	NA	TRBJ2-5	CASKKQGAGWTETQYF
TRBV19	NA	once	TRBJ1-6	CASSTATGELGSPLHF
TRBV2	NA	NA	TRBJ1-5	CASSERGAQPQHF
TRBV28	NA	NA	TRBJ2-7	CASSRSGGMDFKQYF
TRBV6-5	NA	NA	TRBJ2-1	CASCLWDCYDNEQFF
TRBV18	NA	few	TRBJ2-7	CASSPGQPYEQYF
TRBV6-1	TRBD2	NA	TRBJ2-1	CASRSGGGNEQFF
TRBV18	NA	NA	TRBJ1-5	CASSPPGGNQPQHF
TRBV6-5	NA	once	TRBJ2-5	CASRGARVVQETQYF
TRBV2	NA	NA	TRBJ1-3	CASSEASTGSGNTIYF
TRBV7-3	NA	NA	TRBJ1-1	CASSPTTGSTEAFF
TRBV19	NA	NA	TRBJ2-6	CASSLNSVPGANVLTF
TRBV14	NA	NA	TRBJ1-6	CASSQAGSPLHF
TRBV7-6	NA	NA	TRBJ2-7	CASSPALLHEQYF
TRBV29-1	NA	NA	TRBJ1-2	CSVPGPSHDRNGYTF
TRBV18	NA	NA	TRBJ1-5	CASSPQGQLNSNQPQHF
TRBV5-1	NA	NA	TRBJ2-7	CASSFGGTSYEQYF
TRBV27	NA	NA	TRBJ1-5	CASSFLGGSNQPQHF
TRBV2	NA	NA	TRBJ1-1	CASSPQGQPTEAFF
TRBV27	NA	NA	TRBJ1-2	CASSTGQTYYGYTF
TRBV14	NA	once	TRBJ2-5	CASSQDLVRETQYF
TRBV4-1	TRBD2	NA	TRBJ2-7	CASSQEGRTSLYEQYF
TRBV30	NA	NA	TRBJ1-6	CAWSVTSGTLHF
TRBV12-1	NA	NA	TRBJ2-5	CASLQGGETQYF
TRBV28	NA	few	TRBJ1-2	CASEDPQRGYTF
TRBV7-9	NA	NA	TRBJ1-2	CASSSWTAPYTF
TRBV28	NA	NA	TRBJ1-3	CASSADLSSGNTIYF
TRBV7-9	NA	NA	TRBJ2-2	CASSLDLNTGELFF
TRBV7-9	NA	NA	TRBJ2-1	CASSLFMVDEQFF
TRBV5-1	TRBD2	NA	TRBJ2-1	CASSFVSGGSYNEQFF
TRBV30	TRBD2	NA	TRBJ2-1	CAWTAGGYEQFF
TRBV7-8	TRBD1	NA	TRBJ1-5	CASSLRGPHNQPQHF
TRBV4-1	TRBD2	NA	TRBJ2-7	CASSPETSGSSYEQYF
TRBV7-8	NA	NA	TRBJ2-7	CASSLYDTSEQYF
TRBV4-2	NA	NA	TRBJ1-2	CASSQDQFTAGRSYGYTF
TRBV29-1	NA	NA	TRBJ2-2	CSVDWGPNSGELFF
TRBV6-1	NA	NA	TRBJ2-3	CASRPQGPATDTQYF
TRBV6-5	TRBD1	NA	TRBJ2-7	CASSYRTGGDEQYF
TRBV10-3	NA	once	TRBJ1-2	CAISESWAGNYGYTF
TRBV6-5	NA	NA	TRBJ1-2	CASSYSQQGNYGYTF
TRBV28	NA	NA	TRBJ2-3	CASSPRGRSTDTQYF